This is a list of T cell receptor beta chains from one sample in a study of Graves' ophthalmopathy and Graves' hyperthyroidism. Using its own MiXCR run on the multiplex PCR reads, TCRdb lists one record per CDR3 protein. Altogether 450,000 to 600,000 distinct CDR3 sequences are present, roughly 40% being singletons, with the ten largest covering about 4.6%. The sample taken for sequencing was peripheral blood or thyroid tissue (not recorded which). Receptors originate from an adult man with Graves' hyperthyroidism. Both conserved end residues are part of each CDR3. A D gene is named only where the DNA matches it firmly. Not every row has a clone size; where given, it reads once, few, many or a size class.

abundance: .
v_gene: TRBV3-1
j_gene: TRBJ1-1
d_gene: .
CDR3nt: TGTGCCAGCAGCCATGCAGGGTTGGACACTGAAGCTTTCTTT
CDR3aa: CASSHAGLDTEAFF

abundance: .
v_gene: TRBV5-1
j_gene: TRBJ1-1
d_gene: .
CDR3nt: TGCGCCAGCAGCTTGGCCACGGGGGCTCCTAAAGCTTTCTTT
CDR3aa: CASSLATGAPKAFF

abundance: .
v_gene: TRBV20-1
j_gene: TRBJ2-1
d_gene: TRBD2
CDR3nt: TGCAGTGCTAGAAGACCTAGCGGAGGGGACAATGAGCAGTTCTTC
CDR3aa: CSARRPSGGDNEQFF

abundance: .
v_gene: TRBV7-9
j_gene: TRBJ1-4
d_gene: .
CDR3nt: TGTGCCAGGAATGAAAAACTGTTTTTT
CDR3aa: CARNEKLFF

abundance: many
v_gene: TRBV24-1
j_gene: TRBJ1-5
d_gene: TRBD1
CDR3nt: TGTGCCACCAGCGCCACAAAGGGTGCGGGACAGGGGGCGGCCGGACGCAATCAGCCCCAGCATTTT
CDR3aa: CATSATKGAGQGAAGRNQPQHF

abundance: .
v_gene: TRBV11-2
j_gene: TRBJ1-2
d_gene: TRBD1
CDR3nt: TGTGCCAGCAGCTTAGTCGGACAGGGTGGCTATGGCTACACCTTC
CDR3aa: CASSLVGQGGYGYTF

abundance: .
v_gene: TRBV2
j_gene: TRBJ1-3
d_gene: .
CDR3nt: TGTGTCAGCACCCTGGGGGTTGGAAACACCATATATTTT
CDR3aa: CVSTLGVGNTIYF

abundance: many
v_gene: TRBV7-8
j_gene: TRBJ2-5
d_gene: TRBD2
CDR3nt: TGTGCCAGCAGCCTCGCCCCGCCGGGACTAGCGGCTCAAGAGACCCAGTACTTC
CDR3aa: CASSLAPPGLAAQETQYF

abundance: many
v_gene: TRBV29-1
j_gene: TRBJ1-2
d_gene: .
CDR3nt: TGCAGCGTTGAACAGGCGAACTATGGCTACACCTTC
CDR3aa: CSVEQANYGYTF

abundance: many
v_gene: TRBV29-1
j_gene: TRBJ2-7
d_gene: .
CDR3nt: TGCAGCGTTGAAGTAAATTCCTACGAGCAGTACTTC
CDR3aa: CSVEVNSYEQYF

abundance: many
v_gene: TRBV9
j_gene: TRBJ1-1
d_gene: TRBD1
CDR3nt: TGTGCCAGCAGCGGCGGGCGGGACAGGGACCTTTTAGGGACTGAAGCTTTCTTT
CDR3aa: CASSGGRDRDLLGTEAFF

abundance: .
v_gene: TRBV29-1
j_gene: TRBJ2-7
d_gene: .
CDR3nt: TGCAGCGTATATCGGGGACCGGGCCACGTAGGCGAGCAGCACTTC
CDR3aa: CSVYRGPGHVGEQHF

abundance: many
v_gene: TRBV2
j_gene: TRBJ1-2
d_gene: .
CDR3nt: TGTGCCACCTATGGCTACACCTTC
CDR3aa: CATYGYTF

abundance: many
v_gene: TRBV7-9
j_gene: TRBJ2-5
d_gene: .
CDR3nt: TGTGCCAGCAGCTTAGCGCAGGCCGTTCAAGAGACCCAGTACTTC
CDR3aa: CASSLAQAVQETQYF

abundance: .
v_gene: TRBV3-1
j_gene: TRBJ1-2
d_gene: TRBD1
CDR3nt: TGTGCCAGCAGCCAAACAGGGGACCCAATTGATGGCTACACCTTC
CDR3aa: CASSQTGDPIDGYTF

abundance: many
v_gene: TRBV6-5
j_gene: TRBJ1-2
d_gene: .
CDR3nt: TGTGCCAGCAGTTACTCGAGTACGGCAGTTGGCTACACCTTC
CDR3aa: CASSYSSTAVGYTF

abundance: few
v_gene: TRBV2
j_gene: TRBJ1-1
d_gene: TRBD1
CDR3nt: TGTGCCAGCAGTTCCCGACAGGGGAACGGGGACACTGAAGCTTTCTTT
CDR3aa: CASSSRQGNGDTEAFF

abundance: .
v_gene: TRBV24-1
j_gene: TRBJ1-1
d_gene: .
CDR3nt: TGTGCCACCAGAGCTAGCGGGGGAGCTTTCTTT
CDR3aa: CATRASGGAFF

abundance: many
v_gene: TRBV12-3/TRBV12-4
j_gene: TRBJ1-5
d_gene: .
CDR3nt: TGTGCCAGCAGTTTATGGGGATGGGGCAATCAGCCCCAGCATTTT
CDR3aa: CASSLWGWGNQPQHF

abundance: few
v_gene: TRBV5-1
j_gene: TRBJ1-1
d_gene: .
CDR3nt: TGCGCCAGCAGCTTGTGGGAGGCGAGGAACACTGAAGCTTTCTTT
CDR3aa: CASSLWEARNTEAFF

abundance: .
v_gene: TRBV3-1
j_gene: TRBJ1-1
d_gene: .
CDR3nt: TGTGCCAGCAGCCATTTAGGGGAAGACACTGAAGCTTTCTTT
CDR3aa: CASSHLGEDTEAFF

abundance: many
v_gene: TRBV24-1
j_gene: TRBJ1-1
d_gene: .
CDR3nt: TGTGCCACCAGTGCCCAAGGACAGCCGAACACTGAAGCTTTCTTT
CDR3aa: CATSAQGQPNTEAFF

abundance: few
v_gene: TRBV2
j_gene: TRBJ1-2
d_gene: .
CDR3nt: TGTGCCAGCAGTGAAAGGGGTGTCTATGGCTACACCTTC
CDR3aa: CASSERGVYGYTF

abundance: .
v_gene: TRBV19
j_gene: TRBJ1-2
d_gene: TRBD1
CDR3nt: TGTGCCAGCAGCTTAGGGACAGGGAGGACAGAAGGTGGCTACACCTTC
CDR3aa: CASSLGTGRTEGGYTF

abundance: .
v_gene: TRBV9
j_gene: TRBJ2-3
d_gene: TRBD2
CDR3nt: TGTGCCAGCATCAAGCTAGCGGGGGGGATCCCACTGACGAAACCCACAGATACGCAGTATTTT
CDR3aa: CASIKLAGGIPLTKPTDTQYF

abundance: .
v_gene: TRBV29-1
j_gene: TRBJ1-2
d_gene: .
CDR3nt: TGCAGCGCCGGTAATGGCTACACCTTC
CDR3aa: CSAGNGYTF

abundance: .
v_gene: TRBV12-3/TRBV12-4
j_gene: TRBJ2-2
d_gene: .
CDR3nt: TGTGCCAGCAGCTACTCCTTGATCGGCGGTGGCACCGGGGAGCTGTTTTTT
CDR3aa: CASSYSLIGGGTGELFF

abundance: few
v_gene: TRBV30
j_gene: TRBJ1-2
d_gene: .
CDR3nt: TGTGCCTGGGGTACAGTGGGCTACACCTTC
CDR3aa: CAWGTVGYTF

abundance: .
v_gene: TRBV24-1
j_gene: TRBJ2-6
d_gene: .
CDR3nt: TGTGCCACCAGTGATCCCTCTGGGTCCAACGTCCTGACTTTC
CDR3aa: CATSDPSGSNVLTF

abundance: .
v_gene: TRBV7-9
j_gene: TRBJ1-4
d_gene: .
CDR3nt: TGTGCCAGCAGCTACCTCCGAGTCTCAACTAATGAAAAACTGTTTTTT
CDR3aa: CASSYLRVSTNEKLFF

abundance: few
v_gene: TRBV7-6
j_gene: TRBJ2-7
d_gene: .
CDR3nt: TGTGCCAGCAGCTTAACAGGGTACGATTCCTACGAGCAGTACTTC
CDR3aa: CASSLTGYDSYEQYF

abundance: few
v_gene: TRBV9
j_gene: TRBJ1-6
d_gene: .
CDR3nt: TGTGCCAGCAGCGTAGGCACAGGTTTTGATTCACCCCTCCACTTT
CDR3aa: CASSVGTGFDSPLHF

abundance: many
v_gene: TRBV11-2
j_gene: TRBJ1-5
d_gene: .
CDR3nt: TGTGCCAGCAGCTTAAACGCCCACAGCGGACGGCCCCAGCATTTT
CDR3aa: CASSLNAHSGRPQHF

abundance: few
v_gene: TRBV30
j_gene: TRBJ1-1
d_gene: TRBD1
CDR3nt: TGTGCCTGGAACAGGGGGGCCACTGAAGCTTTCTTT
CDR3aa: CAWNRGATEAFF

abundance: many
v_gene: TRBV10-3
j_gene: TRBJ2-7
d_gene: TRBD2
CDR3nt: TGTGCCATCAGTGAGACACGTACTAGCGGGAGGGACGAGCAGTACTTC
CDR3aa: CAISETRTSGRDEQYF

abundance: .
v_gene: TRBV7-3
j_gene: TRBJ2-7
d_gene: TRBD1
CDR3nt: TGTGCCAGCAGCCCGAGGTCGGGGACAGGGGCCGAGCAGTACTTC
CDR3aa: CASSPRSGTGAEQYF

abundance: .
v_gene: TRBV3-1
j_gene: TRBJ2-7
d_gene: .
CDR3nt: TGTGCCAGCAGCCAAGTGGGGCGGGCCTTCTCCTACGAGCAGTACTTC
CDR3aa: CASSQVGRAFSYEQYF

abundance: many
v_gene: TRBV19
j_gene: TRBJ1-2
d_gene: TRBD1
CDR3nt: TGTGCCAGTACCACGACAGGGACGGGCAATGGCTACACCTTC
CDR3aa: CASTTTGTGNGYTF

abundance: .
v_gene: TRBV30
j_gene: TRBJ1-5
d_gene: .
CDR3nt: TGTGCCTGGAGGCCCGGACAGAGCAATCAGCCCCAGCATTTT
CDR3aa: CAWRPGQSNQPQHF

abundance: many
v_gene: TRBV19
j_gene: TRBJ2-6
d_gene: TRBD1
CDR3nt: TGTGCCAGTAGTACTGGGACAGGGGATTGGGGGGTCAACGTCCTGACTTTC
CDR3aa: CASSTGTGDWGVNVLTF

abundance: .
v_gene: TRBV20-1
j_gene: TRBJ1-3
d_gene: TRBD1
CDR3nt: TGCAGTGCTAGACACAACAGGGGAACTGGAAACACCATATATTTT
CDR3aa: CSARHNRGTGNTIYF